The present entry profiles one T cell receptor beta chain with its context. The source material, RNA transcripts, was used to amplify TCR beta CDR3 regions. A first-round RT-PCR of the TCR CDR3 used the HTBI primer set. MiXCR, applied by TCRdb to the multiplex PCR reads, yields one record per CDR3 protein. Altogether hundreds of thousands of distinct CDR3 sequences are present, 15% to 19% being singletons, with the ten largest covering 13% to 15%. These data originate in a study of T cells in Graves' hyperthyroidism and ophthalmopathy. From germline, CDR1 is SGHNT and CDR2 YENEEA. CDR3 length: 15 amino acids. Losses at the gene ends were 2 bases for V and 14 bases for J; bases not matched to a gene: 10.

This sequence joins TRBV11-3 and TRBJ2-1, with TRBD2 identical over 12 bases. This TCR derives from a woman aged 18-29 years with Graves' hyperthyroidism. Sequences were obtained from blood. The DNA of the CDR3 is TGTGCCAGCAGCTTACTAGCGGGGGGGCGGAACGATGAGTTCTTC. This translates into CASSLLAGGRNDEFF.